These 32 T cell receptor beta chains were all obtained from the same sample, sequenced in a study of T cells after yellow fever vaccination. TCRdb called the 5' RACE reads again in MiXCR, with one record for every CDR3 protein. The sample contains a few hundred thousand distinct CDR3 sequences, 17% of which appear only once. Sequences were derived from PBMCs, sampled 5 to 6 days after the first yellow fever vaccination. These receptors were obtained from a man younger than 30 who received the YFV17D yellow fever vaccine.

This clonotype appeared a few times. The chain recombines TRBV10-3 with TRBJ2-7; 10 nucleotides line up with TRBD2. CDR3 size: 14 residues. Germline values: CDR1 ENHRY, CDR2 SYGVKD. Unmatched junction bases numbered 7, after V lost 10 bases and J lost 1 base. CDR3 residues: CATAVAGGSYEQYV. CDR3 in DNA: TGTGCCACCGCGGTAGCGGGGGGTTCCTACGAGCAGTACGTC.

The table lists this clonotype with a few counts. The chain is built from TRBV15 and TRBJ2-7; TRBD2 is a possible D gene (6 bases). This CDR3 spans 14 amino acids. V lost 3 bases, J lost 4 bases, and 13 bases lay in between. Germline assignment: CDR1 LNHNV and CDR2 YYDKDF (reference sequence). The CDR3: CATSRGGRAYEQYV. The CDR3 nucleotides are TGTGCCACCAGCAGGGGAGGCAGGGCATACGAGCAGTACGTC.

This chain joins TRBV20-1 and TRBJ1-5; D ambiguous. Germline CDR1 reads DFQATT; CDR2 reads SNEGSKA (reference sequence). This CDR3 spans 15 amino acids. The V end lost 4 bases, the J end lost 3 bases, and 16 bases lay between the germline ends. In DNA form, the CDR3 reads TGCAGTGCTATCCGAGGTCTGACGTTCAATCAGCCCCAGCATTTT. Amino acids: CSAIRGLTFNQPQHF.

The rearrangement links TRBV5-5 to TRBJ1-4; D gene uncertain. Trimming cost V 2 bases and J 0 bases, with 17 bases left between them. The CDR3 length is 18 residues. CDR1 is SGHKS and CDR2 is YYEKEE in the germline V gene (reference sequence). CDR3 in DNA: TGTGCCAGCAGCTTTACCGGACCGGCGGCGACAACTAATGAAAAACTGTTTTTT. Translated, it gives CASSFTGPAATTNEKLFF.

This clonotype was recorded many times. The V and J genes are TRBV5-1 and TRBJ2-1; TRBD2 agrees at 13 bases. Germline V lookup: CDR1 SGHRS, CDR2 YFSETQ. After removal of 10 bases from V and 7 bases from J, the junction contained 5 bases not matched to a gene. This CDR3 is 13 amino acids long. The CDR3 sequence: CASGLAGLNEQFF. CDR3 bases: TGCGCCTCGGGACTAGCGGGGTTAAATGAGCAGTTCTTC.

The CDR3 bases are TGCGCCAGCAGCCCGCCCACTAGCGGGGGGGCGAATGAGCAGTTCTTC. It specifies CASSPPTSGGANEQFF. The chain employs TRBV5-1 and TRBJ2-1; TRBD2 matches at 13 bases. The J segment lost 7 bases and the V segment lost 4 bases, leaving 8 bases of the junction unmatched. Germline-derived CDR1 and CDR2 are SGHRS and YFSETQ. The CDR3 length is 16 residues.

This chain joins TRBV29-1 and TRBJ1-1; no reliable D call. Trimming pared 4 bases from V and 1 base from J, leaving 10 bases between. The CDR3 extends over 13 amino acids. The V gene's germline CDR1 is SQVTM and CDR2 ANQGSEA. The CDR3 DNA sequence: TGCAGCGTTGGATTCAACCGGAACACTGAAGCTTTCTTT. The encoded protein is CSVGFNRNTEAFF. The variable domain in full, with the rest retrieved from reference TRBV29-1 and TRBJ1-1, is SAVISQKPSRDICQRGTSLTIQCQVDSQVTMMFWYRQQPGQSLTLIATANQGSEATYESGFVIDKFPISRPNLTFSTLTVSNMSPEDSSIYLCSVGFNRNTEAFFGQGTRLTVV.

This clonotype was recorded a few times. CDR3 coding DNA: TGCGCCAGCAGCTTGGCTGACCTTTTGGGGGATGAGCAGTTCTTC. This encodes CASSLADLLGDEQFF. The chain has TRBV5-1 and TRBJ2-1; D possibly uses TRBD1 or TRBD2 (5 bases each). This CDR3 is built from 15 residues. Per germline, CDR1 SGHRS and CDR2 YFSETQ. V dropped 0 bases and J dropped 8 bases, with 15 bases sitting between them.

This rearrangement joins TRBV5-8 to TRBJ1-2; TRBD1 aligns across 11 bases. The CDR3 contains 14 residues. Germline loops: CDR1 SGHTS, CDR2 YDEGEE. J lost 7 bases, V lost 4 bases, and 6 bases had no gene match. CDR3 loop: CASSKRTGGGGYTF. The CDR3 DNA sequence: TGTGCCAGCAGCAAACGGACAGGGGGCGGTGGCTACACCTTC.

This chain links TRBV6-2 or TRBV6-3 with TRBJ1-1, with a weak D call TRBD1 (6 bases). The CDR3 consists of 15 residues. V was trimmed by 2 bases and J by 5 bases, leaving 15 bases between them. Germline V gene sequence: CDR1 MNHEY, CDR2 SVGEGT. The CDR3 bases are TGTGCCAGCAGTTACGCAAGGGGACAAGGGACTGAAGCTTTCTTT. This translates into CASSYARGQGTEAFF.

This clonotype was seen a few times. This chain joins TRBV6-5 and TRBJ1-1; 9 bases agree with TRBD1. The CDR3 length is 16 residues. Germline values: CDR1 MNHEY, CDR2 SVGAGI. Trimming removed 3 bases from V and 3 bases from J; junction bases left unmatched: 8. CDR3 nucleotides: TGTGCCAGCAGTTATTGGGCCAGGACAGGGGACACTGAAGCTTTCTTT. Residues: CASSYWARTGDTEAFF.

This clonotype has more than one count but fewer than ten. The chain links TRBV18 to TRBJ2-3; TRBD2 agrees at 7 bases. Germline CDR1 is KGHSH and CDR2 is LQKENI. The junction had 4 bases not matched to a gene; V was cut back by 0 bases and J by 1 base. The CDR3 is made up of 16 amino acids. CDR3 DNA: TGTGCCAGCTCACCACCGGGCAGCGGGGGCACAGATACGCAGTATTTT. Its translation: CASSPPGSGGTDTQYF.

The V and J genes are TRBV6-5 and TRBJ2-7; D may match TRBD1 or TRBD2 (5 bases each). The V end lost 1 base, the J end lost 6 bases, and 10 bases lay between the germline ends. Germline lookup yields CDR1 MNHEY and CDR2 SVGAGI. CDR3 size: 13 residues. CDR3 nucleotides: TGTGCCAGCAGTTACTATGAGGGGAGCGAGCAGTACTTC. It yields the protein CASSYYEGSEQYF.

CDR3 sequence (DNA): TGCGCCAGCAGCCAACGGGGGGTTCAAGAGACCCAGTACTTC. Its translation: CASSQRGVQETQYF. J is TRBJ2-5 and V is TRBV4-1, with 7 positions matching TRBD2. V lost 2 bases to trimming and J lost 2 bases; unmatched junction nucleotides: 2. The CDR3 is made up of 14 amino acids. In germline, CDR1 is MGHRA, CDR2 YSYEKL.

The chain employs TRBV29-1 and TRBJ1-2; no definite D call. CDR3 length: 12 residues. The V gene lost 4 bases and the J gene lost 2 bases, with 8 bases spanning the gap. Per germline, CDR1 SQVTM and CDR2 ANQGSEA. CDR3 protein: CSVAVANYGYTF. The CDR3 DNA reads as TGCAGCGTTGCCGTCGCCAACTATGGCTACACCTTC.

The V and J genes are TRBV4-2 and TRBJ1-1, with D possibly TRBD1 on 5 matching bases. The CDR3 contains 14 residues. Trimming pared 0 bases from V and 7 bases from J, leaving 12 bases between. From germline, CDR1 is LGHNA and CDR2 YNFKEQ. CDR3: CASSQDEGLSEAFF. Written as DNA, the CDR3 is TGTGCCAGCAGCCAAGATGAGGGGTTAAGTGAAGCTTTCTTT.

J is TRBJ1-2 and V is TRBV24-1; maybe TRBD1 (5 bases). Germline V gene sequence: CDR1 KGHDR, CDR2 SFDVKD. This CDR3 spans 15 amino acids. Trimming removed 7 bases from V and 4 bases from J, with 18 bases in between. CDR3 protein: CATRMDGSQGYGYTF. DNA for the CDR3: TGTGCCACCAGGATGGACGGGAGCCAGGGCTATGGCTACACCTTC.

The chain carries TRBV6-2 or TRBV6-3 and TRBJ1-1; 9 bases agree with TRBD1. With 4 bases clipped from V and 9 bases from J, the junction kept 3 bases outside the gene matches. The CDR3 is 12 residues long. CDR1 is MNHEY, CDR2 SVGEGT, per germline. The DNA of the CDR3 is TGTGCCAGCAGTTCATACAGGGGGCAAGCTTTCTTT. Translation: CASSSYRGQAFF.

There are a few counts of this clonotype. This chain joins TRBV5-1 and TRBJ2-5, with D perhaps being TRBD1 or TRBD2 (5 bases each). V lost 5 bases, J lost 1 base, and 15 bases lay in between. CDR1 is SGHRS and CDR2 is YFSETQ in the germline V gene. The CDR3 length is 15 residues. The DNA for the CDR3 is TGCGCCAGCAGGAACTCCGGGGCGACCCAAGAGACCCAGTACTTC. Protein: CASRNSGATQETQYF. The entire variable domain, with the rest obtained from reference TRBV5-1 and TRBJ2-5, is as follows: KAGVTQTPRYLIKTRGQQVTLSCSPISGHRSVSWYQQTPGQGLQFLFEYFSETQRNKGNFPGRFSGRQFSNSRSEMNVSTLELGDSALYLCASRNSGATQETQYFGPGTRLLVL.

In this sample, this clonotype turned up a few times. The chain is built from TRBV7-2 and TRBJ2-3; D call uncertain. Between the trimmed V and J ends, which lost 4 bases and 5 bases, there was a span of 13 bases. The length of the CDR3 is 14 residues. The V gene's germline CDR1 is SGHTA and CDR2 FQGNSA. The CDR3 DNA is TGTGCCAGCAGCTCCCCCCCTAGGAGAGATACGCAGTATTTT. Residues: CASSSPPRRDTQYF.

The chain has TRBV2 and TRBJ1-3; no clear D. The CDR3 contains 15 residues. Germline V CDR1 and CDR2: SNHLY, FYNNEI. Trimming shortened V by 5 bases and J by 0 bases, and 11 bases separated the two germline ends. In DNA, the CDR3 is TGTGCCAGCAGTCAACAGATTCGCTCTGGAAACACCATATATTTT. Protein sequence: CASSQQIRSGNTIYF. Supplemented by reference TRBV2 and TRBJ1-3, the full variable domain reads EPEVTQTPSHQVTQMGQEVILRCVPISNHLYFYWYRQILGQKVEFLVSFYNNEISEKSEIFDDQFSVERPDGSNFTLKIRSTKLEDSAMYFCASSQQIRSGNTIYFGEGSWLTVV.

In this sample, this clonotype turned up a few times. The gene calls are TRBV30 and TRBJ1-5; tentative D call: TRBD1 (6 bases). The CDR3 loop spans 13 amino acids. From germline, CDR1 is GTSNPN and CDR2 SVGIG (reference sequence). The germline V and J ends were trimmed by 2 bases and 5 bases, with 10 bases remaining between them. The CDR3 protein is CAWSLEGDQPQHF. The DNA of the CDR3 is TGTGCCTGGAGTCTAGAGGGGGATCAGCCCCAGCATTTT.

This chain uses TRBV28 with TRBJ2-7, with D possibly matching TRBD1 (6 bases). Germline assignment: CDR1 MDHEN and CDR2 SYDVKM. The CDR3 loop spans 14 amino acids. V was shortened by 1 base and J by 6 bases, with 13 bases between the two germline ends. CDR3 nucleotide sequence: TGTGCCAGCAGTTTATATGGGGGCTCGCGCGAGCAGTACGTC. Its translation is CASSLYGGSREQYV.

This chain links TRBV29-1 with TRBJ1-1, with 11 bases lining up with TRBD1. From germline, CDR1 is SQVTM and CDR2 ANQGSEA. V lost 6 bases to trimming and J lost 6 bases; unmatched junction nucleotides: 12. This CDR3 contains 15 residues. Written as DNA, the CDR3 is TGCAGCGTCTCGACCCCGGGACAGGGGGAATCTGAAGCTTTCTTT. Amino acids: CSVSTPGQGESEAFF.

The rearrangement uses TRBV7-6 and TRBJ1-1; possible D gene TRBD1, 5 bases. Germline V gives CDR1 SGHVS, CDR2 FNYEAQ. Trimming cost V 5 bases and J 2 bases, with 12 bases left between them. The CDR3 is 14 residues long. For the CDR3, the DNA is TGTGCCAGCAGCGCGGACACCGCCAACACTGAAGCTTTCTTT. Its protein is CASSADTANTEAFF.

This clonotype was observed a handful of times. This chain links TRBV18 with TRBJ1-1, with 9 bases lining up with TRBD1. The trim removed 3 bases at V and 8 bases at J, leaving 7 bases unmatched. This CDR3 is 14 amino acids long. Germline V gives CDR1 KGHSH, CDR2 LQKENI. CDR3 in amino acids: CASSPGQGKREAFF. The CDR3 DNA follows: TGTGCCAGCTCACCGGGACAGGGTAAAAGAGAAGCTTTCTTT. Complete variable domain (other parts from reference TRBV18 and TRBJ1-1): NAGVMQNPRHLVRRRGQEARLRCSPMKGHSHVYWYRQLPEEGLKFMVYLQKENIIDESGMPKERFSAEFPKEGPSILRIQQVVRGDSAAYFCASSPGQGKREAFFGQGTRLTVV.

This clonotype has ten or more counts. V usage is TRBV7-2 and J usage is TRBJ1-6; no reliable D call. CDR1 SGHTA and CDR2 FQGNSA come from the germline V gene. The CDR3 consists of 13 residues. Trimming pared 5 bases from V and 13 bases from J, leaving 15 bases between. CDR3 sequence reads: CASSATPNQPLHF. In DNA form, the CDR3 reads TGTGCCAGCAGCGCCACTCCTAACCAGCCCCTCCACTTT.

This clonotype was seen a few times. This chain connects TRBV10-3 to TRBJ1-1; 8 nucleotides agree with TRBD1. There are 13 residues in the CDR3. Germline CDR1 is ENHRY and CDR2 is SYGVKD. V trimming: 7 bases; J trimming: 3 bases; junction bases outside the gene matches: 4. CDR3 residues: CAITKQGDTEAFF. The CDR3 DNA is TGTGCCATCACTAAACAGGGGGACACTGAAGCTTTCTTT.

The sample holds a few counts of this clonotype. The chain combines TRBV5-1 with TRBJ2-1, with D unresolved. Germline V gene lookup returns CDR1 SGHRS and CDR2 YFSETQ. The CDR3 loop spans 16 amino acids. Trimming left V 4 bases short and J 0 bases short, with 14 bases between. The CDR3 bases are TGCGCCAGCAGCCCTACGATTCTCGGCTCCTACAATGAGCAGTTCTTC. The encoded protein is CASSPTILGSYNEQFF. The full variable domain, in which reference TRBV5-1 and TRBJ2-1 provide the parts outside the CDR3, is KAGVTQTPRYLIKTRGQQVTLSCSPISGHRSVSWYQQTPGQGLQFLFEYFSETQRNKGNFPGRFSGRQFSNSRSEMNVSTLELGDSALYLCASSPTILGSYNEQFFGPGTRLTVL.

This clonotype was counted only a few times. This chain connects TRBV19 to TRBJ2-7, with D unclear. With 1 base removed from V and 2 bases from J, the gap between germline ends came to 9 bases. Per the germline V gene, CDR1 is LNHDA and CDR2 is SQIVND (reference sequence). The CDR3 runs 14 residues. CDR3 sequence (DNA): TGTGCCAGTAGTATAGGGTTCAGTGCCTACGAGCAGTACTTC. Protein sequence: CASSIGFSAYEQYF.

V is TRBV5-1 and J is TRBJ1-4; D is unclear. The V and J ends lost 0 bases and 4 bases respectively, with 10 bases between them. The CDR3 loop spans 15 amino acids. In germline, CDR1 is SGHRS, CDR2 YFSETQ. CDR3: CASSLEVGINEKLFF. CDR3 in DNA: TGCGCCAGCAGCTTGGAGGTGGGGATTAATGAAAAACTGTTTTTT.

V and J are TRBV29-1 and TRBJ1-1; D is unresolved. V gave up 7 bases and J gave up 4 bases, with 10 bases separating them. Germline CDR1 SQVTM, CDR2 ANQGSEA. The CDR3 has 11 residues. CDR3 nucleotide sequence: TGCAGCGGCGGGCTGGGCACTGAAGCTTTCTTT. Protein product: CSGGLGTEAFF.